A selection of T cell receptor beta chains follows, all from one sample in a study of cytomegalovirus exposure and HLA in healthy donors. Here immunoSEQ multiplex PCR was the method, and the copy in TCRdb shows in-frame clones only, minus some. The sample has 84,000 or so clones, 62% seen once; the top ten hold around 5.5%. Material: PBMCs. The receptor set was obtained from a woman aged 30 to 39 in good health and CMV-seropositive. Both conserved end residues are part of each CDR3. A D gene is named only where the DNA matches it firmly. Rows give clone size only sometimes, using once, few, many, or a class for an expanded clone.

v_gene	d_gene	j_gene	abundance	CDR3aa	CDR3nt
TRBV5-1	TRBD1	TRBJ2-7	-	CASSPDRGREQYF	TGCGCCAGCAGCCCGGACAGGGGACGCGAGCAGTACTTC
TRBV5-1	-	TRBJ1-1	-	CASSPGGATEAFF	TGCGCCAGCAGCCCCGGGGGGGCCACTGAAGCTTTCTTT
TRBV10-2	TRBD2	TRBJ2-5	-	CASSELAGGQETQYF	TGCGCCAGCAGTGAATTAGCGGGGGGTCAAGAGACCCAGTACTTC
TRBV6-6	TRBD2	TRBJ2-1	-	CASSYFGGAGEQFF	TGTGCCAGCAGTTACTTCGGGGGGGCCGGTGAGCAGTTCTTC
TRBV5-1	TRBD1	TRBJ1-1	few	CASSMGQGHTEAFF	TGCGCCAGCAGCATGGGACAGGGGCACACTGAAGCTTTCTTT
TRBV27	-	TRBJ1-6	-	CASSLTGLTSPLHF	TGTGCCAGCAGTTTAACAGGGTTGACCTCACCCCTCCACTTT
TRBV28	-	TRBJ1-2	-	CASSLALGGNYGYTF	TGTGCCAGCAGTTTGGCCCTTGGGGGGAACTATGGCTACACCTTC
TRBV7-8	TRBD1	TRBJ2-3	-	CASSRNRGSTDTQYF	TGTGCCAGCAGCCGAAACAGGGGAAGCACAGATACGCAGTATTTT
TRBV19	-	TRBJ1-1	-	CASSMGGGTEAFF	TGTGCCAGTAGTATGGGAGGGGGCACTGAAGCTTTCTTT
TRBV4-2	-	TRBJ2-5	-	CASSQGSGREETQYF	TGTGCCAGCAGCCAAGGGAGCGGGCGCGAAGAGACCCAGTACTTC
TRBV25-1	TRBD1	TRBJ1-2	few	CASSQPTGATNYGYTF	TGTGCCAGCAGTCAACCAACAGGGGCCACCAACTATGGCTACACCTTC
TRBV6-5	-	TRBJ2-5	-	CASSYSGLRIQETQYF	TGTGCCAGCAGTTACTCGGGGCTCAGAATCCAAGAGACCCAGTACTTC
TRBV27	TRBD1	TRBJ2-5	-	CASSWGQGEETQYF	TGTGCCAGCAGCTGGGGACAGGGGGAAGAGACCCAGTACTTC
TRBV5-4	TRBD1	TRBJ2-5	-	CASSGRQGRGKTQYF	TGTGCCAGCAGCGGTCGACAGGGTAGAGGGAAGACCCAGTACTTC
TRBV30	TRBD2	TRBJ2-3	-	CACPSSGASTDTQYF	TGTGCCTGCCCATCAAGCGGGGCTAGCACAGATACGCAGTATTTT
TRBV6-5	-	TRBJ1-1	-	CASSDRLNKGREAFF	TGTGCCAGCAGCGACCGTTTAAATAAGGGGAGGGAAGCTTTCTTT
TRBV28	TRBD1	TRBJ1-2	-	CATNTGGGYTF	TGTGCCACCAATACAGGGGGCGGCTACACCTTC
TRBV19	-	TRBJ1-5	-	CASATQGNSNQPQHF	TGTGCCAGTGCTACCCAGGGAAATAGCAATCAGCCCCAGCATTTT
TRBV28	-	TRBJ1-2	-	CASSQNYGYTF	TGTGCCAGCAGTCAGAACTATGGCTACACCTTC
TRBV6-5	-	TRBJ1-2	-	CASRDGGSYGYTF	TGTGCCAGCCGGGATGGGGGGAGCTATGGCTACACCTTC
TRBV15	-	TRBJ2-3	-	CATSHDGAGDTQYF	TGTGCCACCAGCCACGACGGAGCCGGCGATACGCAGTATTTT
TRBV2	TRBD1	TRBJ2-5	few	CASRKTGEETQYF	TGTGCCAGCAGAAAAACAGGGGAAGAGACCCAGTACTTC
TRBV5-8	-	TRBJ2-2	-	CASRPSRGLNTGELFF	TGTGCCAGCAGGCCCTCGCGCGGCCTAAACACCGGGGAGCTGTTTTTT
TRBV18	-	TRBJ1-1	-	CASSPYRRNTEAFF	TGTGCCAGCTCACCGTACAGGAGAAACACTGAAGCTTTCTTT
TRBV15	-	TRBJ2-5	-	CATSRDLGSQETQYF	TGTGCCACCAGCAGAGATTTAGGGAGCCAAGAGACCCAGTACTTC
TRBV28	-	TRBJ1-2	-	CASSYDGINYGYTF	TGTGCCAGCAGTTACGACGGGATTAACTATGGCTACACCTTC